This T cell receptor (beta chain) emerged from a study of T cells expressing NK-cell markers. On the study more broadly: The authors derived TCR beta repertoires from sorted CD3+CD56+NKG2C+, CD3+CD56+NKG2C- and CD3+CD56-NKG2C+ T cells.

Germline CDR1 and CDR2: SQVTM and ANQGSEA. This CDR3 region has 13 residues. Study-wide points: Dominant NKG2C+ clonotypes were found to form roughly 1.0-7.5% of CD8+ T cells in roughly 6 donors.

Details on this clonotype: Its specificity is unknown.

Each CDR3 protein gets one entry in TCRdb, which reprocessed the 5' RACE reads and gives no DNA. The sample data list about 160,000 distinct CDR3 sequences. This TCR derives from a man aged 18-69 years in good health. The chain combines TRBV29-1 with TRBJ1-1; the TRBD1 assignment by TCRdb is unverifiable without DNA. The sequenced sample consisted of blood T cells: a sorted CD56 or NKG2C T cell subset, CD4+ or CD8+ T cells, or bulk PBMC T cells (not recorded which). The chain's CDR3 is CSAPLTGGTEAFF.